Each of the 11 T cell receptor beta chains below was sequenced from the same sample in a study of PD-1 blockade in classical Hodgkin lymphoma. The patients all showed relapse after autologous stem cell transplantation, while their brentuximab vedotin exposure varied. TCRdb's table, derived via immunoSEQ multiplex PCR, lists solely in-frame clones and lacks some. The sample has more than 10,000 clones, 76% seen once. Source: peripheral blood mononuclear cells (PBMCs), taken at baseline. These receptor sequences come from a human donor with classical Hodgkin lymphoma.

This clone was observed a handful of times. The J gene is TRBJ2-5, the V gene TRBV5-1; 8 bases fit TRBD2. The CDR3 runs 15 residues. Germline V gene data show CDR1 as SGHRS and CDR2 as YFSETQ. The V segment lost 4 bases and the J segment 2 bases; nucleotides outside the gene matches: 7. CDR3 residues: CASSNSGNPQETQYF. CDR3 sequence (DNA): TGCGCCAGCAGCAATAGCGGGAACCCACAAGAGACCCAGTACTTC.

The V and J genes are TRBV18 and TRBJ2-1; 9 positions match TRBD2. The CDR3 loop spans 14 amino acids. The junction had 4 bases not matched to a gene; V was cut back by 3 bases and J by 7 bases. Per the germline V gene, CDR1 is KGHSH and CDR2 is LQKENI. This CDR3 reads CASSPLAGVNEQFF. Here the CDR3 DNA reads TGTGCCAGCTCACCGTTAGCGGGAGTTAATGAGCAGTTCTTC.

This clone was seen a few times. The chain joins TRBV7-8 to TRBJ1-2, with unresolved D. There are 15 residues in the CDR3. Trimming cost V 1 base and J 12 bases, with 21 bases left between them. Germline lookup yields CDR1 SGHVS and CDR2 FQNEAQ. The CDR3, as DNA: TGTGCCAGCAGCTTAGGTTCAGGCCGTGAGCCCACTAACACCTTC. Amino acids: CASSLGSGREPTNTF.

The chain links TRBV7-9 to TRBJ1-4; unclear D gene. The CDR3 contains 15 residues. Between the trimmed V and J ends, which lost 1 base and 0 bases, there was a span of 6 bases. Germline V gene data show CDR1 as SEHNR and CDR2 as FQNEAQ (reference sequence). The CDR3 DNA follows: TGTGCCAGCAGCTTAGGCGAGACAACTAATGAAAAACTGTTTTTT. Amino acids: CASSLGETTNEKLFF.

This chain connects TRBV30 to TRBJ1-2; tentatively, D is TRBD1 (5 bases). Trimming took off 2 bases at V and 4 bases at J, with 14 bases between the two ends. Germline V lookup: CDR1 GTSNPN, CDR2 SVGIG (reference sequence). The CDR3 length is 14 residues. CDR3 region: CAWSLAGTSYGYTF. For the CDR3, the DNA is TGTGCCTGGAGTTTGGCGGGGACGAGCTATGGCTACACCTTC.

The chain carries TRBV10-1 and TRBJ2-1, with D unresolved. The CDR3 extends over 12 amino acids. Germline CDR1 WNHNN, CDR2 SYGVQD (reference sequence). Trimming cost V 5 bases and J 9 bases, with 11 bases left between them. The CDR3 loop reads CASSPRPGEQFF. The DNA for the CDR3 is TGCGCCAGCAGTCCACGCCCGGGTGAGCAGTTCTTC.

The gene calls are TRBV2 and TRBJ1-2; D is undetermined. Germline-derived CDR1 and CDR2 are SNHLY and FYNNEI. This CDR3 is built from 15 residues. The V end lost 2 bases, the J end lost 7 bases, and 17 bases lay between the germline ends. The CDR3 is CASSESGLPSAGYTF. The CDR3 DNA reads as TGTGCCAGCAGTGAATCGGGCCTCCCTTCAGCTGGCTACACCTTC.

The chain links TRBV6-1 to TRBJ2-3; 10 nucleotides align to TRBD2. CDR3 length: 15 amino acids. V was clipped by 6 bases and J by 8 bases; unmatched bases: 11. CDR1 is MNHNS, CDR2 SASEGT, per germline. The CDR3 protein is CASSPQASGSITQYF. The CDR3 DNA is TGTGCCAGCAGCCCCCAGGCTAGCGGGAGTATTACGCAGTATTTT.

In DNA form, the CDR3 reads TGTGCCAGCAGCTTGATGGGGCTGGGGCAGGGGGGCAATGAGCAGTTCTTC. Translating gives CASSLMGLGQGGNEQFF. The chain is built from TRBV5-4 and TRBJ2-1, with D perhaps matching TRBD1 (7 bases). The CDR3 has 17 amino acids. V was cut by 1 base and J by 6 bases, with 20 bases left in between. Per the germline V gene, CDR1 is SGHNT and CDR2 is YYREEE (reference sequence).

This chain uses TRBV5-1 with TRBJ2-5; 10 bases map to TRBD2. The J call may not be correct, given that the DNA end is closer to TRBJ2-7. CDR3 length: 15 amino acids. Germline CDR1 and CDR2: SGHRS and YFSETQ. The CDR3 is CASSLAASGSLEQYF. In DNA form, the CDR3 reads TGCGCCAGCAGCTTGGCGGCTAGCGGGAGTCTCGAGCAGTACTTC.

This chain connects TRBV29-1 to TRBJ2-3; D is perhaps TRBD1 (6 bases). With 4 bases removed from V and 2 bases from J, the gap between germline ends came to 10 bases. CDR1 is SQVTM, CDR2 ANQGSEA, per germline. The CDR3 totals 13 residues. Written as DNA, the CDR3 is TGCAGCGTTGCCACAGGGATCACAGATACGCAGTATTTT. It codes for CSVATGITDTQYF.